The source of this T cell receptor (beta chain) is a study of regulatory T cells in long-lasting Graves disease. Stated time point: newly diagnosed GD, antithyroid drugs for less than 3 months. After RNA was extracted from PBMCs, the TCR library was made from it. Germline V gene sequence: CDR1 DFQATT, CDR2 SNEGSKA (reference sequence). The CDR3 extends over 12 amino acids. V was pared by 3 bases and J by 9 bases, with 4 bases of the junction left unmatched. Libraries of TCR beta came from iRepertoire HTBI primers plus Arm-PCR of CDR3 regions. TCRdb processed the multiplex PCR reads anew with MiXCR; each CDR3 protein has one entry. The sample has more than 450,000 distinct CDR3 sequences; about 12% are singletons. These sequences were also reported in another study, on T cells in Graves' hyperthyroidism and ophthalmopathy.

The sample was peripheral blood mononuclear cells (PBMCs), taken at new diagnosis, from a patient treated with antithyroid drugs. The sequence came from a woman aged 30 to 39 with Graves disease. V and J are TRBV20-1 and TRBJ2-1; TRBD2 matches at 8 bases. The CDR3, as DNA: TGCAGTGCTAGCGGGAGGGCCGGTGAGCAGTTCTTC. It yields the protein CSASGRAGEQFF.